These 18 T cell receptor beta chains were sequenced from one sample in a study of T cell responses to AZD1222 COVID-19 vaccine (dated by TCRdb to the early 2020s). The meaning of the sample's time point label: baseline before first vaccination. The library came from the immunoSEQ multiplex PCR assay. TCRdb retrieved this table from immuneACCESS and kept in-frame rearrangements only. Not all clones are present; in checked studies, unresolved V genes account for under half, and no reason is known for the remainder. Within this sample are about 96,000 clones, with 80% to 90% of them counted one time only. The top ten hold about 1.5% of the sample. The source material was peripheral blood, sampled on day 0 of AZD1222 vaccination. Source of these receptors: an adult in good health.

This clone appeared a few times. The same CDR3 also results from other DNA sequences found in this sample. V is TRBV7-9 and J is TRBJ2-2; D gene ambiguous. This CDR3 has 14 residues. Germline-derived CDR1 and CDR2 are SEHNR and FQNEAQ (reference sequence). The V end was cut by 1 base, the J end by 1 base, with 4 bases between. The CDR3 loop is CASSLGQNTGELFF. The CDR3 nucleotides read TGTGCCAGCAGCTTAGGCCAGAACACCGGGGAGCTGTTTTTT.

The chain has TRBV7-2 and TRBJ1-1; TRBD1 matches 8 bases. V was pared by 3 bases and J by 0 bases, with 6 bases of the junction left unmatched. The CDR3 has 16 amino acids. Germline-derived CDR1 and CDR2 are SGHTA and FQGNSA. The CDR3 spells CASSFYRGEVNTEAFF. The CDR3 DNA sequence: TGTGCCAGCAGCTTCTACAGGGGGGAGGTGAACACTGAAGCTTTCTTT.

The rearrangement uses TRBV19 and TRBJ2-1, with D uncertain. Germline assignment: CDR1 LNHDA and CDR2 SQIVND (reference sequence). V gave up 1 base and J gave up 4 bases, with 11 bases separating them. This CDR3 contains 15 residues. In nucleotides, the CDR3 is TGTGCCAGTAGTATAGCCCCCTACCCTTACAATGAGCAGTTCTTC. This gives the protein CASSIAPYPYNEQFF. The full variable domain, in which reference TRBV19 and TRBJ2-1 provide the parts outside the CDR3, is DGGITQSPKYLFRKEGQNVTLSCEQNLNHDAMYWYRQDPGQGLRLIYYSQIVNDFQKGDIAEGYSVSREKKESFPLTVTSAQKNPTAFYLCASSIAPYPYNEQFFGPGTRLTVL.

The chain is built from TRBV9 and TRBJ2-5; no clear D. Germline V gene lookup returns CDR1 SGDLS and CDR2 YYNGEE. This CDR3 spans 13 amino acids. V gave up 0 bases and J gave up 2 bases, with 5 bases separating them. In DNA form, the CDR3 reads TGTGCCAGCAGCGTAGAACTTCAAGAGACCCAGTACTTC. It encodes CASSVELQETQYF.

This clone was counted once. The chain recombines TRBV5-1 with TRBJ1-1; no reliable D call. The length of the CDR3 is 15 residues. Germline assignment: CDR1 SGHRS and CDR2 YFSETQ. V shed 0 bases and J shed 3 bases, with 12 bases lying between them. CDR3: CASSLGTSWDTEAFF. In DNA, the CDR3 is TGCGCCAGCAGCTTGGGCACTTCTTGGGACACTGAAGCTTTCTTT. The whole variable domain, remainder taken from reference TRBV5-1 and TRBJ1-1, is KAGVTQTPRYLIKTRGQQVTLSCSPISGHRSVSWYQQTPGQGLQFLFEYFSETQRNKGNFPGRFSGRQFSNSRSEMNVSTLELGDSALYLCASSLGTSWDTEAFFGQGTRLTVV.

This chain connects TRBV10-3 to TRBJ1-2; D remains ambiguous. V shed 2 bases and J shed 6 bases, with 10 bases lying between them. This CDR3 comprises 13 residues. CDR1 ENHRY and CDR2 SYGVKD come from the germline V gene. The CDR3 is CAISEQQTNGYTF. The DNA of the CDR3 is TGTGCCATCAGTGAGCAGCAAACCAATGGCTACACCTTC.

This rearrangement joins TRBV20-1 to TRBJ2-7; D may match TRBD1 or TRBD2 (6 bases each). Germline CDR1 reads DFQATT; CDR2 reads SNEGSKA (reference sequence). This CDR3 region has 13 residues. Trimming cost V 3 bases and J 5 bases, with 14 bases left between them. CDR3 amino acids: CSASKKRGDEQYF. In DNA form, the CDR3 reads TGCAGTGCTAGTAAAAAGAGGGGGGACGAGCAGTACTTC.

This clone is a singleton in its sample. The chain recombines TRBV6-5 with TRBJ2-7; a possible D gene is TRBD2 (6 bases). Germline CDR1 is MNHEY and CDR2 is SVGAGI. The CDR3 spans 13 residues. Trimming removed 6 bases from V and 4 bases from J, with 13 bases in between. CDR3 DNA: TGTGCCAGCAGGAGGGAGGATCGGTACGAGCAGTACTTC. It translates to CASRREDRYEQYF.

This clone has a single count. The V gene is TRBV30, the J gene TRBJ1-1; D is unresolved. The V gene's germline CDR1 is GTSNPN and CDR2 SVGIG (reference sequence). With 7 bases removed from V and 8 bases from J, the gap between germline ends came to 17 bases. This CDR3 is 12 amino acids long. CDR3: CASTQWEGEAFF. The CDR3 bases are TGTGCCTCAACCCAGTGGGAAGGGGAAGCTTTCTTT. The whole variable domain, remainder taken from reference TRBV30 and TRBJ1-1, is SQTIHQWPATLVQPVGSPLSLECTVEGTSNPNLYWYRQAAGRGLQLLFYSVGIGQISSEVPQNLSASRPQDRQFILSSKKLLLSDSGFYLCASTQWEGEAFFGQGTRLTVV.

The chain couples TRBV23-1 to TRBJ1-5; TRBD1 matches 8 bases. TRBV23-1 is recorded as an ORF, its role being uncertain. The CDR3 contains 15 residues. V trimming: 6 bases; J trimming: 0 bases; junction bases outside the gene matches: 4. CDR3 DNA sequence: TGCGCCAGCAGGGGACAGGCGGATAGCAATCAGCCCCAGCATTTT. Translation gives CASRGQADSNQPQHF.

This chain links TRBV10-3 with TRBJ2-3; TRBD1 matches at 9 bases. The V gene's germline CDR1 is ENHRY and CDR2 SYGVKD. The V segment lost 11 bases and the J segment 3 bases; nucleotides outside the gene matches: 9. This CDR3 has 14 residues. The CDR3 DNA reads TGTGCCGCCCGACAGGGGGGAGGGACAGATACGCAGTATTTT. As protein: CAARQGGGTDTQYF.

The count of this clone is one. Here the CDR3 DNA reads TGTGCCAGCTACTCGGCCCTCGGGCAGAAACTGTTTTTT. Protein sequence: CASYSALGQKLFF. This sequence joins TRBV2 and TRBJ1-4, with D unclear. From germline, CDR1 is SNHLY and CDR2 FYNNEI. CDR3 size: 13 residues. V was cut by 8 bases and J by 11 bases, with 18 bases left in between.

The chain links TRBV29-1 to TRBJ1-2; the D is unclear. This CDR3 region has 13 residues. Trimming pared 4 bases from V and 2 bases from J, leaving 11 bases between. CDR1 is SQVTM and CDR2 is ANQGSEA in the germline V gene. CDR3 bases: TGCAGCGTTGCCCCCCCGGACAACTATGGCTACACCTTC. It specifies CSVAPPDNYGYTF.

The chain uses TRBV28 and TRBJ1-2; possibly TRBD1 for D (5 bases). V was clipped by 3 bases and J by 1 base, with 6 bases between them. Germline CDR1 MDHEN, CDR2 SYDVKM. The CDR3 has 13 residues. CDR3 sequence (DNA): TGTGCCAGCAGTTTTGGGGGTAACTATGGCTACACCTTC. It encodes CASSFGGNYGYTF.

The V and J genes are TRBV4-1 and TRBJ1-2; unclear D gene. This CDR3 region has 15 residues. Germline CDR1 and CDR2: MGHRA and YSYEKL. V was clipped by 0 bases and J by 2 bases, with 10 bases between them. DNA of the CDR3: TGCGCCAGCAGCCAAGATTTCCGGGGAAACTATGGCTACACCTTC. Encoded protein: CASSQDFRGNYGYTF.

This clone is medium-sized by share. The chain links TRBV4-1 to TRBJ2-6; D might be TRBD1 (5 bases). Germline V gene data show CDR1 as MGHRA and CDR2 as YSYEKL. The CDR3 consists of 18 residues. V gave up 4 bases and J gave up 3 bases, with 19 bases separating them. DNA for the CDR3: TGCGCCAGCAGCCCAACCAGGGATTTGGGGATTGGGGCCAACGTCCTGACTTTC. Protein: CASSPTRDLGIGANVLTF.

This clone was observed once. The CDR3 reads CASSIGTVNSPLHF. The DNA of the CDR3 is TGTGCCAGCAGCATCGGGACTGTGAATTCACCCCTCCACTTT. The V gene is TRBV7-2, the J gene TRBJ1-6, with D possibly being TRBD1 (5 bases). V gave up 5 bases and J gave up 7 bases, with 12 bases separating them. Germline CDR1 and CDR2: SGHTA and FQGNSA. CDR3 length: 14 residues.

The chain is built from TRBV28 and TRBJ1-2; weak D call: TRBD1 (6 bases). The CDR3 covers 14 residues. V gave up 5 bases and J gave up 3 bases, with 13 bases separating them. CDR1 and CDR2 (germline): MDHEN, SYDVKM. The chain's CDR3 is CASSTQGNYYGYTF. CDR3 nucleotide sequence: TGTGCCAGCAGTACACAGGGAAACTACTATGGCTACACCTTC.